Sequencing of this T cell receptor (beta chain) was carried out in a study of T cell changes during pregnancy in multiple sclerosis (dated by TCRdb to between 2018 and 2021). Notes on the research overall: The study looked at changes in the T cell repertoire across pregnancy in women with multiple sclerosis.

Libraries were prepared through the immunoSEQ multiplex PCR assay. Not all clones reach the TCRdb copy of this immuneACCESS table, which keeps in-frame sequences only. Checked studies attribute under half of the gap to unresolved V genes and leave the rest unexplained. For this sample the table gives around 92,000 clones, of which 80% to 95% were detected only once. Almost 1% of the sample is in the top ten clones. On this clone itself: Its target antigen remains unknown. No much larger clone is present one base from it, and per-base qualities are unavailable.

This sequence was found in a female donor with multiple sclerosis, enrolled in a pregnancy study. This material consisted of peripheral blood, taken after pregnancy.

In nucleotides, the sequence is TGTGCCAGCAGTGAATCCGGGGAGGGGGGCGTATACGAGCAGTACTTC. Its translation reads: CASSESGEGGVYEQYF. The rearranged chain carries TRBV6-1 and TRBJ2-7; TRBD2 might be the D gene, on 7 matching bases. CDR1 and CDR2 are read off the germline V gene as MNHNS and SASEGT. V and J lose 2 bases and 4 bases, and a span of 18 bases separates them. Its CDR3 holds 16 amino acids, cysteine through phenylalanine. Left in the record is the CDR3 DNA by itself, 48 bases read in frame from the first base.